The 2 T cell receptor beta chains given below trace back to one sample, sequenced in a study of blood T cell repertoires in COVID-19. This table comes from immunoSEQ multiplex PCR, and its TCRdb copy is limited to in-frame clones, with some not included. The sample includes 180,000 or so clones, 85% to 90% of them seen just once. Specimen: peripheral blood. All receptors derive from a man aged 18 to 29 with acute or convalescent COVID-19.

The CDR3 DNA sequence: TGTGCCAGCAGTTACTCTGCGGGACAGACGAACACTGAAGCTTTCTTT. This sequence encodes CASSYSAGQTNTEAFF. The chain joins TRBV6-5 to TRBJ1-1; 7 bases line up with TRBD1. The CDR3 is 16 residues long. V was clipped by 0 bases and J by 1 base; unmatched bases: 5. Germline CDR1 is MNHEY and CDR2 is SVGAGI.

The chain combines TRBV18 with TRBJ2-1; possible D gene TRBD1, 6 bases. The CDR3 covers 14 residues. Germline V gives CDR1 KGHSH, CDR2 LQKENI. Trimming cost V 3 bases and J 5 bases, with 11 bases left between them. The CDR3 here is CASSPLQGNNEQFF. As DNA, the CDR3 is TGTGCCAGCTCACCCCTACAGGGAAACAATGAGCAGTTCTTC.